This record concerns one T cell receptor beta chain sequence. Its matching antigen is unknown. This specimen belongs to a study of radiation and T cells in renal cell carcinoma. Study context: Nephrectomy followed 15 Gy stereotactic body radiation by 4 weeks.

Per the germline V gene, CDR1 is MDHEN and CDR2 is SYDVKM. CDR3 length equals 15 residues. V was pared by 3 bases and J by 6 bases, with 4 bases of the junction left unmatched. Time point meaning: baseline pretreatment blood. Stated treatment: 15 Gy SBRT to primary tumor, nephrectomy 4 weeks later. Using immunoSEQ multiplex PCR, the repertoire was profiled, and TCRdb retains in-frame clones only, with some absent. The profile covers around 140,000 clones, with roughly nine tenths appearing a single time and around 4.1% taken by the ten largest. Study-wide results and limits: In blood, top tumor clones expanded by 2 weeks, shrinking by 4. No pretreatment tumor biopsies were available for baseline clonotypes.

The clonotype originates from a woman in her 70s with renal cell carcinoma. The rearrangement links TRBV28 to TRBJ1-4; 10 nucleotides agree with TRBD1. Sequencing used blood, obtained from a patient whose treatment included radiotherapy and nephrectomy. The CDR3 DNA reads TGTGCCAGCAGTTTGGGACAGGGGATCGATGAAAAACTGTTTTTT. Its protein is CASSLGQGIDEKLFF.